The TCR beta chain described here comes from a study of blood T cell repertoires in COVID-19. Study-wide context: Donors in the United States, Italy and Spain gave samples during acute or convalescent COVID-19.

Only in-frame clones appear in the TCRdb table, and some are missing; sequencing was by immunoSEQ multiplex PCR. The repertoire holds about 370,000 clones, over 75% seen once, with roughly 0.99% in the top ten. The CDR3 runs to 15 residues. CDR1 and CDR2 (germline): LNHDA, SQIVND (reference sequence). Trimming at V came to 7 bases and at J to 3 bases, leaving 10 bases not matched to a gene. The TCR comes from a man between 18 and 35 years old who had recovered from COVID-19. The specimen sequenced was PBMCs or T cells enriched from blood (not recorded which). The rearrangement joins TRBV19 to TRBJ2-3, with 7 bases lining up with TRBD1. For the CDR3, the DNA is TGTGCCAGTATCCCCGACAGGGAGAGGACAGATACGCAGTATTTT. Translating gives CASIPDRERTDTQYF.